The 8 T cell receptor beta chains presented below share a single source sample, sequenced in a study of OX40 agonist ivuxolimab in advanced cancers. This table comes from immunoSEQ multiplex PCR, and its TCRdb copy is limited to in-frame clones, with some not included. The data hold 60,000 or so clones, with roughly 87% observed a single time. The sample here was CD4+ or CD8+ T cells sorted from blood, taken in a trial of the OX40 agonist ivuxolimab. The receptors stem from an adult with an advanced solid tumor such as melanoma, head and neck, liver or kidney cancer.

CDR3 DNA: TGTGCCAGCAGTTTATCGGGAAGGGGGCGATACTACGAGCAGTACTTC. This sequence encodes CASSLSGRGRYYEQYF. This rearrangement joins TRBV27 to TRBJ2-7; TRBD1 agrees at 7 bases. There are 16 residues in the CDR3. The V and J ends lost 0 bases and 3 bases, in that order; junction bases with no gene match: 8. The germline CDR1 and CDR2 sequences are MNHEY and SMNVEV (reference sequence).

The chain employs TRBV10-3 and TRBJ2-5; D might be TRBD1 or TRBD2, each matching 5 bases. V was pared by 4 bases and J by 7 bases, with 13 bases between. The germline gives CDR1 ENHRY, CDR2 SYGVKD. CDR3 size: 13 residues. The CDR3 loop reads CAISGETEVTQYF. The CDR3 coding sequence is TGTGCCATCAGTGGGGAGACAGAAGTGACCCAGTACTTC.

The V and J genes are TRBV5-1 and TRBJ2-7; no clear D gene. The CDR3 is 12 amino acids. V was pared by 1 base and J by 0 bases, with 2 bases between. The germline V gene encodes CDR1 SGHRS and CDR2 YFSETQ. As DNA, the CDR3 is TGCGCCAGCAGCTTGACCTCCTACGAGCAGTACTTC. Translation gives CASSLTSYEQYF.

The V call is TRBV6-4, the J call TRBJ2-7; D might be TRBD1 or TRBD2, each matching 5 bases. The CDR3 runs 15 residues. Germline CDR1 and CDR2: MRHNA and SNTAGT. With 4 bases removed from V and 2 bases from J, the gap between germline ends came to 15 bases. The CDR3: CASSASGTDTYEQYF. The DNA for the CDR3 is TGTGCCAGCAGTGCCTCCGGGACGGATACCTACGAGCAGTACTTC.

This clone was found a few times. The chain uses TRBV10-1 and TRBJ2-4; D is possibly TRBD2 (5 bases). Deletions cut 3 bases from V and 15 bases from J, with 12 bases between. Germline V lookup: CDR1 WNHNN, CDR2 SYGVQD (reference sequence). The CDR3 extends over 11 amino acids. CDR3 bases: TGCGCCAGCAGTGACGGGGTAACTAGGTACTTC. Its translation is CASSDGVTRYF.

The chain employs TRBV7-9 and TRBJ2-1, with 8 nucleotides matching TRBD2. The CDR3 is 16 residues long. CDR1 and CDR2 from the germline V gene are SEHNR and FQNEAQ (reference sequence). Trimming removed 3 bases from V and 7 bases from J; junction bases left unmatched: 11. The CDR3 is CASSFQRLAIDNEQFF. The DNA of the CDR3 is TGTGCCAGCAGCTTCCAGCGACTAGCGATTGATAATGAGCAGTTCTTC.

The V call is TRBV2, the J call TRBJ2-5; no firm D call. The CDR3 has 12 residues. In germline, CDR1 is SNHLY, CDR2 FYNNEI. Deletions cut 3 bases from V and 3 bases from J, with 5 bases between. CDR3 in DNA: TGTGCCAGCAGTGACGAGGAAGAGACCCAGTACTTC. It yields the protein CASSDEEETQYF.

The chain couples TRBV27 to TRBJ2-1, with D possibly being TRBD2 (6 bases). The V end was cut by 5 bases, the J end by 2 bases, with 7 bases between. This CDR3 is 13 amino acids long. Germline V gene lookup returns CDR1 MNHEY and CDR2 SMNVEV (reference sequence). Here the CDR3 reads CASSGGAYNEQFF. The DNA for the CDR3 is TGTGCCAGCAGTGGCGGGGCCTACAATGAGCAGTTCTTC.